This T cell receptor beta chain came from a study of CD8 T cells in ankylosing spondylitis (dated by TCRdb to between 2016 and 2019). Some background on the complete study: The study profiled T cell receptor beta repertoires in healthy donors and ankylosing spondylitis patients to find disease-linked TCR variants. Peripheral blood was sampled, and synovial fluid was additionally collected from ankylosing spondylitis patients. The whole study cohort included 108 healthy donors and about two dozen ankylosing spondylitis patients.

Findings and caveats that apply to the study as a whole: The disease-linked clones were reported to be significantly enriched in matched synovial fluid samples from ankylosing spondylitis patients. A CD8+ phenotype was shown by the disease-linked clones, which were found at relatively low frequencies in peripheral blood. Some of the motif variants had been reported before in the synovial fluid and blood of reactive arthritis patients, a finding that suggests common disease-initiation mechanisms. A TCR beta motif made up of eight or nine highly homologous amino acid variants appeared to be characteristic of blood from ankylosing spondylitis patients.

Sequencing was carried out with an Illumina HiSeq 2500. Quantitative 5'-RACE with molecular barcodes was the method used to prepare the TCR beta libraries. Processing in the source paper ran as follows. Disease-linked TCR variants were identified with a new computational method built on a probabilistic model of VDJ rearrangement. The public reads were reanalyzed by TCRdb: fastp trimming at Q25, MiXCR alignment, in-frame beta chains only. Every CDR3 protein is listed once, alongside the most common genes and DNA of its rows. It is TCRdb's table, rather than the study itself, that gives the V and J calls and clone size. The table for this sample lists about 540,000 distinct CDR3 sequences; roughly 13% of them were counted only once. Jointly, the top ten make up approximately 6.2% of the sample. Taken from the germline V gene (reference sequence), the CDR1 and CDR2 loops are GTSNPN and SVGIG. The CDR3 numbers 14 residues from cysteine through phenylalanine. The entry retains the CDR3 DNA only, 42 bases that are in frame from base 1. V loses 3 bases of germline sequence and J loses 3 bases, and the interval between the two ends is 9 bases.

For this clonotype: This clone's antigen is unknown. Base-call qualities are not available, and no considerably larger clone is one nucleotide away.

The sequence joins TRBV30 to TRBJ1-6; possibly the D gene is TRBD1, per 6 matching bases. The specimen sequenced was blood, either unsorted or a sorted T cell fraction (not recorded which). This sequence originates from a male donor with ankylosing spondylitis. The CDR3 sequence is CAWSLGGYNSPLHF. Here is the DNA: TGTGCCTGGAGCCTAGGGGGCTATAATTCACCCCTCCACTTT.